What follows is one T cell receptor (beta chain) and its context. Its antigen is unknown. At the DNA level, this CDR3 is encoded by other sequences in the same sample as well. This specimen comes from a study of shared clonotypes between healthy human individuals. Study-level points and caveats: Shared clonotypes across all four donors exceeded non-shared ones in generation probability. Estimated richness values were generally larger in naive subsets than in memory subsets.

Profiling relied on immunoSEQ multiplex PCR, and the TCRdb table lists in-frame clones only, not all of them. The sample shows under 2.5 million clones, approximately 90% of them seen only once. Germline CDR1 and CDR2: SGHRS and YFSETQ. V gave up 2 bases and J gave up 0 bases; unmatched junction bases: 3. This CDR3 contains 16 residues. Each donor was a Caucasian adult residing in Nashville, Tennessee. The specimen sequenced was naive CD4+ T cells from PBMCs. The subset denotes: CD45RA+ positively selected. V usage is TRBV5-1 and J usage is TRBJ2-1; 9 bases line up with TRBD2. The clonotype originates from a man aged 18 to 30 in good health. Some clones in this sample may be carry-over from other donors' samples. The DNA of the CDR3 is TGCGCCAGCAGCTTCATAGCGGGAGCCTCCTACAATGAGCAGTTCTTC. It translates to CASSFIAGASYNEQFF.